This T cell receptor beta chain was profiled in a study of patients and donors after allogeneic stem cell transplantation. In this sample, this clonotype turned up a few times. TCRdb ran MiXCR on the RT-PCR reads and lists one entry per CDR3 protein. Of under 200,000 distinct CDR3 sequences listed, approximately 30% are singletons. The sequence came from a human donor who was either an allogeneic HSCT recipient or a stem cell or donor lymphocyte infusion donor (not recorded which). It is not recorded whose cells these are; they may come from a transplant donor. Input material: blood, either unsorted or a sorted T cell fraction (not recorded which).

This CDR3 reads CASTLRAGATTNEKLFF. Here the CDR3 DNA reads TGTGCCAGCACCTTGAGGGCGGGGGCAACGACTAATGAAAAACTGTTTTTT. The chain carries TRBV28 and TRBJ1-4, with D perhaps matching TRBD1 (6 bases). V was pared by 7 bases and J by 2 bases, with 20 bases between. The CDR3 extends over 17 amino acids. Germline V gene data show CDR1 as MDHEN and CDR2 as SYDVKM. The whole variable domain, remainder taken from reference TRBV28 and TRBJ1-4, is DVKVTQSSRYLVKRTGEKVFLECVQDMDHENMFWYRQDPGLGLRLIYFSYDVKMKEKGDIPEGYSVSREKKERFSLILESASTNQTSMYLCASTLRAGATTNEKLFFGSGTQLSVL.